Each of the 12 T cell receptor beta chains below was sequenced from the same sample in a study of T cell repertoires in cytomegalovirus infection (dated by TCRdb to between 2017 and 2020). The sample's treatment or condition label is to be understood as: in vitro stimulation with specific CMV peptide epitopes to enrich CMV-specific T cells. This sample was sequenced with an Illumina HiSeq 1500. TCRdb ran its own pipeline on the public reads, namely fastp trimming at Q25 and MiXCR clone calling, and kept in-frame beta chains. Duplicate CDR3 protein sequences are folded into a single record with the most common DNA and genes. A total of 200,000 to 250,000 distinct CDR3 sequences appear in this sample, less than 50% of them only once. The leading ten clones occupy approximately 59% of the sample. Antigens of these TCRs are unknown. The material sequenced was CD8+ T cells from cultured PBMCs, taken from culture after CMV antigen stimulation. Source of these receptors: a human donor in good health (CMV status not recorded). Some clones in this sample may be carry-over from other donors' samples.

The chain combines TRBV6-6 with TRBJ2-7; 8 bases are a match to TRBD2. Trimming removed 2 bases from V and 2 bases from J; junction bases left unmatched: 5. This CDR3 has 15 residues. Per germline, CDR1 MNHNY and CDR2 SVGAGI (reference sequence). CDR3 amino acids: CASSYETSVTYEQYF. The CDR3 DNA reads TGTGCCAGCAGTTACGAGACTAGCGTTACCTACGAGCAGTACTTC.

This clonotype showed up just a few times. V is TRBV28 and J is TRBJ2-7; D not resolved. Germline-derived CDR1 and CDR2 are MDHEN and SYDVKM. V was cut by 5 bases and J by 5 bases, with 10 bases left in between. This CDR3 has 12 amino acids. The CDR3 is CASSTNPNEQYF. The CDR3 DNA reads TGTGCCAGCAGTACTAACCCAAACGAGCAGTACTTC. Filled out from reference TRBV28 and TRBJ2-7, the complete variable domain reads DVKVTQSSRYLVKRTGEKVFLECVQDMDHENMFWYRQDPGLGLRLIYFSYDVKMKEKGDIPEGYSVSREKKERFSLILESASTNQTSMYLCASSTNPNEQYFGPGTRLTVT.

This clonotype was found a few times. The chain's CDR3 is CASSPRRDRGEKLFF. The CDR3 region has the DNA TGTGCCAGCAGCCCCCGAAGGGACAGGGGCGAAAAACTGTTTTTT. V is TRBV11-2 and J is TRBJ1-4, with TRBD1 matching over 10 bases. CDR1 and CDR2 from the germline V gene are SGHAT and FQNNGV. V was pared by 5 bases and J by 8 bases, with 8 bases of the junction left unmatched. The CDR3 extends over 15 amino acids. Supplemented by reference TRBV11-2 and TRBJ1-4, the full variable domain reads EAGVAQSPRYKIIEKRQSVAFWCNPISGHATLYWYQQILGQGPKLLIQFQNNGVVDDSQLPKDRFSAERLKGVDSTLKIQPAKLEDSAVYLCASSPRRDRGEKLFFGSGTQLSVL.

This clonotype was observed a few times. This chain uses TRBV29-1 with TRBJ2-5; 14 positions match TRBD2. V dropped 5 bases and J dropped 3; count of bases not matched to a gene: 2. Germline V CDR1 and CDR2: SQVTM, ANQGSEA. This CDR3 region has 14 residues. CDR3 DNA: TGCAGCGTTCCGACTAGCGGGAGGGAAGAGACCCAGTACTTC. It is translated as CSVPTSGREETQYF.

The chain couples TRBV6-1 to TRBJ2-1, with D perhaps matching TRBD2 (6 bases). There are 12 residues in the CDR3. The V gene lost 3 bases and the J gene lost 14 bases, with 14 bases spanning the gap. Germline CDR1 is MNHNS and CDR2 is SASEGT. The CDR3 protein is CASSDGGIIKFF. The CDR3 nucleotides read TGTGCCAGCAGTGATGGGGGGATTATCAAGTTCTTC.

The J gene is TRBJ2-7, the V gene TRBV29-1, with D perhaps matching TRBD2 (5 bases). Germline assignment: CDR1 SQVTM and CDR2 ANQGSEA. V lost 4 bases and J lost 0, with 16 bases in between. CDR3 length equals 15 residues. The CDR3: CSVVVGRANSYEQYF. DNA for the CDR3: TGCAGCGTTGTCGTCGGGCGGGCAAACTCCTACGAGCAGTACTTC.

The genes are TRBV5-4 and TRBJ2-3; 9 nucleotides agree with TRBD2. The CDR3 sequence is 16 residues long. In germline, CDR1 is SGHNT, CDR2 YYREEE (reference sequence). V was pared by 3 bases and J by 6 bases, with 11 bases of the junction left unmatched. The CDR3 DNA is TGTGCCAGCAGCTATCTCGCGGGGGGGGACGTCGATACGCAGTATTTT. Protein sequence: CASSYLAGGDVDTQYF.

The chain recombines TRBV7-2 with TRBJ1-1; D possibly corresponds to TRBD1 (6 bases). V lost 6 bases to trimming and J lost 3 bases, with 11 bases between them. CDR1 is SGHTA, CDR2 FQGNSA, per germline. The CDR3 consists of 13 residues. This CDR3 reads CASSSTGYTEAFF. CDR3 nucleotides: TGTGCCAGCAGTAGTACAGGGTACACTGAAGCTTTCTTT.

This chain uses TRBV7-9 with TRBJ2-7, with 10 bases that match TRBD1. Germline CDR1 reads SEHNR; CDR2 reads FQNEAQ (reference sequence). V dropped 6 bases and J dropped 5; count of bases not matched to a gene: 10. This CDR3 is built from 15 residues. CDR3 residues: CASRPPGQGINEQYF. DNA of the CDR3: TGTGCCAGCAGACCACCGGGACAGGGGATCAACGAGCAGTACTTC.

V and J are TRBV11-2 and TRBJ2-1, with 7 bases fitting TRBD2. V lost 5 bases and J lost 0; bases outside the gene matches: 10. The germline V gene has CDR1 SGHAT and CDR2 FQNNGV. The CDR3 consists of 17 residues. The CDR3 is CASSPQTSLSSYNEQFF. The CDR3 coding sequence is TGTGCCAGCAGCCCACAGACTAGCCTTAGCTCCTACAATGAGCAGTTCTTC.

Note on this clonotype: Since the CDR3 does not end with the conserved phenylalanine or tryptophan, this likely comes from a read error. This CDR3 is CASSLESGGYYNEQFL. CDR3 nucleotides: TGTGCCAGCAGCTTAGAGTCGGGTGGGTACTACAATGAGCAGTTCTTA. The chain combines TRBV7-2 with TRBJ2-1; D is unresolved. V lost 1 base and J 3 bases, leaving 13 bases between the germline ends. Germline CDR1 reads SGHTA; CDR2 reads FQGNSA. This CDR3 is built from 16 residues.

This CDR3 reads CASSHLGNQPQHF. In DNA, the CDR3 is TGCGCCAGCAGCCATTTGGGGAATCAGCCCCAGCATTTT. V is TRBV4-1 and J is TRBJ1-5; D call uncertain. The V end lost 3 bases, the J end lost 4 bases, and 7 bases lay between the germline ends. CDR3 length: 13 residues. Germline lookup yields CDR1 MGHRA and CDR2 YSYEKL.